The clone carrying this T cell receptor (beta chain) appeared many times. Antigen unknown. TCRdb redid the calling of the RT-PCR reads with MiXCR, one entry per CDR3 protein. The sample consists of 450,000 to 600,000 distinct CDR3 sequences, more than 15% of them appearing once. This sample was included in a study of response to subunit inactivated influenza vaccine. The CDR3 extends over 16 amino acids. Germline values: CDR1 LGHDT, CDR2 YNNKEL (reference sequence). Trimming took 1 base from V and 5 from J; bases not matched to a gene: 5. Study-level results: The authors offered the suggestion that each seasonal influenza vaccination recruits few new T cells.

Here the sequenced sample was CD4+ T cells sorted from PBMCs, taken around 2 years after vaccination. This sequence joins TRBV3-1 and TRBJ2-7, with 13 bases fitting TRBD2. This TCR came from a man in his fifties or sixties who received an inactivated influenza vaccine. The CDR3 here is CASSQATGLAGNEQYF. CDR3 nucleotides: TGTGCCAGCAGCCAAGCTACGGGACTAGCGGGAAACGAGCAGTACTTC.